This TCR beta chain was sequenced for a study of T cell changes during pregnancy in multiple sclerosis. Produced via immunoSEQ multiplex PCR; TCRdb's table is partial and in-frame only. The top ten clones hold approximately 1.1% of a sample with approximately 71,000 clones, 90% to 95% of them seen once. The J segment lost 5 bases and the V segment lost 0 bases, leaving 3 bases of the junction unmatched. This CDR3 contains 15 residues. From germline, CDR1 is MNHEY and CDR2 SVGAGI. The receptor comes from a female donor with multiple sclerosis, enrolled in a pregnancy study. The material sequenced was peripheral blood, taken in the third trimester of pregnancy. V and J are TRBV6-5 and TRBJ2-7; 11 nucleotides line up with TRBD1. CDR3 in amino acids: CASSYSMGQGDEQYF. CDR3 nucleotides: TGTGCCAGCAGTTACTCGATGGGACAGGGGGACGAGCAGTACTTC.